This T cell receptor (beta chain) was recovered during a study of human T cells and chemical hapten exposure. Study conclusions and caveats: Having alopecia, the donors may differ immunologically from healthy people. With regard to DPC sensitization, TCRs above 1 in 1000 frequency did not change.

Time point defined: pre-sensitization, week 0. The sample's treatment: therapeutic diphenylcyclopropenone sensitization with weekly scalp DPC. With 0 bases removed from V and 7 bases from J, the gap between germline ends came to 14 bases. The CDR3 has 15 residues. Germline V gene lookup returns CDR1 ENHRY and CDR2 SYGVKD. Details on this clonotype: The antigen remains unidentified.

TCRdb recomputed calls from the RACE reads with MiXCR, one row per CDR3 protein. In the table there are under 200,000 distinct CDR3 sequences, about 31% of which are singletons. The sample here was whole blood, taken in connection with sensitization to the hapten diphenylcyclopropenone (DPC). The chain recombines TRBV10-3 with TRBJ2-3; D possibly matches TRBD1 or TRBD2 (6 bases each). The receptor was derived from a woman in her twenties or thirties with alopecia areata. Some clones in this sample may be carry-over from other donors' samples. The CDR3 region has the DNA TGTGCCATCAGTGAGTCGATGGGGGGCCTTTATACGCAGTATTTT. It translates to CAISESMGGLYTQYF.